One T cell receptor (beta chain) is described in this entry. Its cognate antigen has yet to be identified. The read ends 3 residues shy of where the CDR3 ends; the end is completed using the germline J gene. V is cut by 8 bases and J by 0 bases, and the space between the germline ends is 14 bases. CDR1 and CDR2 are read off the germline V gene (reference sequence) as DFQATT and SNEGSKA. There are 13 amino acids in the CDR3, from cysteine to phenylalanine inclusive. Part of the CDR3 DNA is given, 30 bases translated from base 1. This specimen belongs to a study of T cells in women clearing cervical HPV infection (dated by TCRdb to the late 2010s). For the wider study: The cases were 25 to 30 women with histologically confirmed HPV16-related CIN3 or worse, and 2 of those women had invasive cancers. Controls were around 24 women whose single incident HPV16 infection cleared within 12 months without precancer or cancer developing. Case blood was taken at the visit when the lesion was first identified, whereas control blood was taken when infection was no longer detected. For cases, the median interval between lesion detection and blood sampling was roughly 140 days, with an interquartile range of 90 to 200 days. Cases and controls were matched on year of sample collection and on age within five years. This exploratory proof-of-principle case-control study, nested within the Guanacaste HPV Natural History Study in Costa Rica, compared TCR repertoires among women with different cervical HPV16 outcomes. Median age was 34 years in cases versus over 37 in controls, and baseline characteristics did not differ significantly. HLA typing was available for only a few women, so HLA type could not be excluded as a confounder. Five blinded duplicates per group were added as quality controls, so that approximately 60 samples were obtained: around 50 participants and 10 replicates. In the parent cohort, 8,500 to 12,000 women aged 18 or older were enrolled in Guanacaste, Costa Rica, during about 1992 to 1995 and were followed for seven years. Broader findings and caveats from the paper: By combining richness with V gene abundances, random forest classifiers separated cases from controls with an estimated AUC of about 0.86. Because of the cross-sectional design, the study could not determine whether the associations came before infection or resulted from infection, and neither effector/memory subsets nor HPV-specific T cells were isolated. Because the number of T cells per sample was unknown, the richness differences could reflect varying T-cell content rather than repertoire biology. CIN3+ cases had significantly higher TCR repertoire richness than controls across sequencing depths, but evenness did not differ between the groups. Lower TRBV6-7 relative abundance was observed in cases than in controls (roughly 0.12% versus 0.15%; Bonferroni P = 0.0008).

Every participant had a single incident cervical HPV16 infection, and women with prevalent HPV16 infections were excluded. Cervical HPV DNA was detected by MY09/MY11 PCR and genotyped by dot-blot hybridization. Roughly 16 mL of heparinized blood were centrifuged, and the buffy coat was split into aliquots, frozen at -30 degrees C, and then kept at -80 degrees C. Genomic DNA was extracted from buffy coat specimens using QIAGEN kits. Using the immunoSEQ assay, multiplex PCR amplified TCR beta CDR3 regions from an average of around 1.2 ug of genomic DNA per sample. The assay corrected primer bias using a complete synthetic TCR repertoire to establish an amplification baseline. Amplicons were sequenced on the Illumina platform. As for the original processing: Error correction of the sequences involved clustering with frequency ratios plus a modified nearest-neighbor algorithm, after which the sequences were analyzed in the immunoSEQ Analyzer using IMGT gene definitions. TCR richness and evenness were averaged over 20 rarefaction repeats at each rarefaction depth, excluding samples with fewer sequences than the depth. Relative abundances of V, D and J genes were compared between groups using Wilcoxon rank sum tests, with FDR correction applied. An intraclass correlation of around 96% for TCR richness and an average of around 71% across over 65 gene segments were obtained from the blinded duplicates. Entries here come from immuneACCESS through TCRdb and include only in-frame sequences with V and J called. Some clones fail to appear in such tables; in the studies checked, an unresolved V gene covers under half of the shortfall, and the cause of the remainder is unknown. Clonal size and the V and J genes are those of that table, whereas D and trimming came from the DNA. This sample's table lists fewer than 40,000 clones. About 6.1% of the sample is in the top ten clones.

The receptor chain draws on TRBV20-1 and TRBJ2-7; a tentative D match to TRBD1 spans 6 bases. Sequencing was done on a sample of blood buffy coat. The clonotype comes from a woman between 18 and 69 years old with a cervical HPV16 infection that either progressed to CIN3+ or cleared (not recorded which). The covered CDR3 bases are TGCAGTTTTCAAGGGGGAAGCTCCTACGAG. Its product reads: CSFQGGSSYE. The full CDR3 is CSFQGGSSYEQYF.